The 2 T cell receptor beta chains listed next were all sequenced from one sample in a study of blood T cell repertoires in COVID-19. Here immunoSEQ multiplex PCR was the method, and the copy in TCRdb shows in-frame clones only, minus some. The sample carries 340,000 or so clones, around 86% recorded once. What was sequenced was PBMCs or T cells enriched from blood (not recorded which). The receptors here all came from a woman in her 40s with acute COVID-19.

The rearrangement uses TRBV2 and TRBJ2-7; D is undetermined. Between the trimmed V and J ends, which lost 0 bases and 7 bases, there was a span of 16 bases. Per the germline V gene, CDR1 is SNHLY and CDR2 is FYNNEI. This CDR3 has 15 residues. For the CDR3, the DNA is TGTGCCAGCAGTGAAGCGCTTCCAGGAATTGGTGAGCAGTACTTC. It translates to CASSEALPGIGEQYF.

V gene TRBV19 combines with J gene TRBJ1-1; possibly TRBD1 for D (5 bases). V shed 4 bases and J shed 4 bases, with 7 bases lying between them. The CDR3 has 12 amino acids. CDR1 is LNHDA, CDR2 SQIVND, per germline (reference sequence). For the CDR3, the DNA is TGTGCCAGTAGTACAGGGCCCACTGAAGCTTTCTTT. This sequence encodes CASSTGPTEAFF.